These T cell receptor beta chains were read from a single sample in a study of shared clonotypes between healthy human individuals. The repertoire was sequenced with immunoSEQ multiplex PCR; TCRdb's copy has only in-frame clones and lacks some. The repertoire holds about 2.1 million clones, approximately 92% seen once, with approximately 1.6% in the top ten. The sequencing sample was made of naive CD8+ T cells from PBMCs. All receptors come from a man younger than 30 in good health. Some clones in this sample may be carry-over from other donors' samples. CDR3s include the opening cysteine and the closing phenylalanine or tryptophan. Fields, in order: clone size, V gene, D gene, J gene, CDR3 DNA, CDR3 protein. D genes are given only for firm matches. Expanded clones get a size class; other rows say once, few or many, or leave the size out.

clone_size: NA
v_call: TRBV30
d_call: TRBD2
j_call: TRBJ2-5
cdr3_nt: TGTGCCTGGGACGGACTCCTAGGGGAGCGGGGTGAGACCCAGTACTTC
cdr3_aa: CAWDGLLGERGETQYF

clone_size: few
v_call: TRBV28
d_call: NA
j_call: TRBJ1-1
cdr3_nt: TGTGCCAGCACCCTCTCGACAGAGATGAACACTGAAGCTTTCTTT
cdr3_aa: CASTLSTEMNTEAFF

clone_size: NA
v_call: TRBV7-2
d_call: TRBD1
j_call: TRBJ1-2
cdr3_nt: TGTGCCAGCCCTCTGGGCAGGGGGCCTTCTGATGGCTACACCTTC
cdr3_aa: CASPLGRGPSDGYTF

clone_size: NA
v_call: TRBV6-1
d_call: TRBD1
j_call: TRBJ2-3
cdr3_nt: TGTGCCAGCAGTGAAGGTAGACAGGGGGTCACAGATACGCAGTATTTT
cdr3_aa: CASSEGRQGVTDTQYF

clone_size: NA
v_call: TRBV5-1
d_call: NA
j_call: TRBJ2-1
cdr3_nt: TGCGCCAGCAGCAATAAGCCCGCTCATGAGCAGTTCTTC
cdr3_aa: CASSNKPAHEQFF

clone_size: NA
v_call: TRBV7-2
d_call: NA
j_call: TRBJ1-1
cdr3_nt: TGTGCCAGCAGCTTAGCTGAAGGAGGGCCCACTGAAGCTTTCTTT
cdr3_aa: CASSLAEGGPTEAFF

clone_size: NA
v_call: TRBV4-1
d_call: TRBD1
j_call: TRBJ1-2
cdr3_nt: TGCGCCAGCAGCCAAGAATTGAAACAGGGGCTTGTCTATGGCTACACCTTC
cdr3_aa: CASSQELKQGLVYGYTF

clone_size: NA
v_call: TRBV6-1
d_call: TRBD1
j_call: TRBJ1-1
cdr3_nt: TGTGCCAGCAGGACAGGGGCCGACGAAGCTTTCTTT
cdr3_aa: CASRTGADEAFF

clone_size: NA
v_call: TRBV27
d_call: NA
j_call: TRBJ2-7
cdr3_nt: TGTGCCAGCAGTTTAGGCGCGGGCTCCTACGAGCAGTACTTC
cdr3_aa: CASSLGAGSYEQYF

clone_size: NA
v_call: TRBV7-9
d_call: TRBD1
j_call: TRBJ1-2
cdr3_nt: TGTGCCAGCAGCTTAGAGGGGGCGGTCGGCTACACCTTC
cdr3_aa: CASSLEGAVGYTF

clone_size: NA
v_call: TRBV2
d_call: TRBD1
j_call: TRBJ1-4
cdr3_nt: TGTGCCAACATAGACAGGGATGAAAAACTGTTTTTT
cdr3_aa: CANIDRDEKLFF

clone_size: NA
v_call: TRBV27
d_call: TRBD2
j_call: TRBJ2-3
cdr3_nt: TGTGCCAGCAGTTTATTTTGGGGAGCGGGAGCGACCACAGATACGCAGTATTTT
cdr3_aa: CASSLFWGAGATTDTQYF

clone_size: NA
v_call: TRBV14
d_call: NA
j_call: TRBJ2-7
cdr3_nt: TGTGCCAGCAGCCAAGATACCAGCGGTCCTCCTCGGGGCGAGCAGTACTTC
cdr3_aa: CASSQDTSGPPRGEQYF

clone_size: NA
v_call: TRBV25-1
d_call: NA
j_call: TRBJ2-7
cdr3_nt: TGTGCCAGCAGTGAATTTGTGGGAGAGCAGTACTTC
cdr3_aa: CASSEFVGEQYF

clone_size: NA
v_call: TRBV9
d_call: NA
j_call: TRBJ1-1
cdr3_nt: TGTGCCAGCAGCCCCCGCCCGGCTAACACTGAAGCTTTCTTT
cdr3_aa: CASSPRPANTEAFF

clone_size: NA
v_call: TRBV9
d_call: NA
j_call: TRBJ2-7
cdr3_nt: TGTGCCAGCAGCGTAGGACTTAGCTCCTACGAGCAGTACTTC
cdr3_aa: CASSVGLSSYEQYF

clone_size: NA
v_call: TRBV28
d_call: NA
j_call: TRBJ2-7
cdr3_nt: TGTGCCAGCAGTTTAAAAGGGGGTCTCACCTACGAGCAGTACTTC
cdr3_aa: CASSLKGGLTYEQYF

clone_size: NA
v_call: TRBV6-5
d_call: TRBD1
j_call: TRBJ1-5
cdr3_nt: TGTGCCAGCACCCCGACAGGGGGCATCAATCAGCCCCAGCATTTT
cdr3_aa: CASTPTGGINQPQHF

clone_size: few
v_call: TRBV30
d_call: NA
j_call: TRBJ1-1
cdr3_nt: TGTGCCGGCGAGACGATGAACACTGAAGCTTTCTTT
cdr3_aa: CAGETMNTEAFF

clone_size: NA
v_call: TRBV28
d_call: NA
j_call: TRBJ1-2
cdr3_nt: TGTGCCAGCAGCGGCGGACACCTCTATGGCTACACCTTC
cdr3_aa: CASSGGHLYGYTF

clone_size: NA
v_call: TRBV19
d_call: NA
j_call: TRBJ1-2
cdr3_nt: TGTGCCAGTAGTATCGACAGTAGATATGGCTACACCTTC
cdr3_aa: CASSIDSRYGYTF

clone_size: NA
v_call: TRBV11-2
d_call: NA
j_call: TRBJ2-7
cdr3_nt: TGTGCCAGCAGCCCCTCGGGAAACTCCTACGAGCAGTACTTC
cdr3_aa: CASSPSGNSYEQYF

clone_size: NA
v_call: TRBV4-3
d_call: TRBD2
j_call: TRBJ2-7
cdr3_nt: TGCGCCAGCAGCCAAGATCCGGGACTAGCGGGAACCTACGAGCAGTACTTC
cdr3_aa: CASSQDPGLAGTYEQYF

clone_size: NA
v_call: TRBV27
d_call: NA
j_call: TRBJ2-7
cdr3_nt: TGTGCCAGCAGTTGGACACCCTCCTACGAGCAGTACTTC
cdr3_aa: CASSWTPSYEQYF

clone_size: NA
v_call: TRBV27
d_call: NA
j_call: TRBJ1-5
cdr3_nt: TGTGCCAGCAGCACAACCGGGGGCCAACCCCAGCATTTT
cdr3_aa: CASSTTGGQPQHF

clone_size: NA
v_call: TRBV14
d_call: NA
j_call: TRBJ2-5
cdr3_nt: TGTGCCAGCAGCCTATACAACTCAGAGACCCAGTACTTC
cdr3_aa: CASSLYNSETQYF

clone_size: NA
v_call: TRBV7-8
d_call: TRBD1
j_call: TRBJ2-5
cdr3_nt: TGTGCCAGCAGCCCACGGACAGGGGGCCCCCAAGAGACCCAGTACTTC
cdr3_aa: CASSPRTGGPQETQYF

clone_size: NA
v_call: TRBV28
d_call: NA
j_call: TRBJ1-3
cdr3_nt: TGTGCCAGCAGGTCGATCAGACTGAGCTCTGGAAACACCATATATTTT
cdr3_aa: CASRSIRLSSGNTIYF

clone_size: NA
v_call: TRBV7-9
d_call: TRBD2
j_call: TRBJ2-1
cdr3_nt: TGTGCCAGCAGCGGTCCATTGGGGACTAGCTCCTACAATGAGCAGTTCTTC
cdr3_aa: CASSGPLGTSSYNEQFF

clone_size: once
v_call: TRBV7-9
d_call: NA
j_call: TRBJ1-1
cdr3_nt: TGTGCCAGCAGCGAGACAATTAACACTGAAGCTTTCTTT
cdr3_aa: CASSETINTEAFF

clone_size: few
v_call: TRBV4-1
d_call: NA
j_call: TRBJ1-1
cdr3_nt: TGCGCCAGCAGCCCTAAGGGGGGCACTGAAGCTTTCTTT
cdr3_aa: CASSPKGGTEAFF

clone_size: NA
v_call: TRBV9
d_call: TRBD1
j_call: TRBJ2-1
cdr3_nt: TGTGCCAGCAGCGCGGGACAGGGGAAAGGCAATGAGCAGTTCTTC
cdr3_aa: CASSAGQGKGNEQFF

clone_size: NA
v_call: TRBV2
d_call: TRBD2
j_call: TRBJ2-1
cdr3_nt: TGTGCCAGCAGTGAAAGCACGGTGGGTAGCGGGAGCGGGAGCTCCTACAATGAGCAGTTCTTC
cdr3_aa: CASSESTVGSGSGSSYNEQFF

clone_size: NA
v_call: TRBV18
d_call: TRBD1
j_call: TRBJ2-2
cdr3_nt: TGTGCCAGCGCCGAGGACAGGGTAACCGGGGAGCTGTTTTTT
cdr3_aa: CASAEDRVTGELFF

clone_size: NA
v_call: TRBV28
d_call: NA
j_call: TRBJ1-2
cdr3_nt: TGTGCCAGCAGTTTTTCCGGGACCGTCGGCTACACCTTC
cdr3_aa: CASSFSGTVGYTF

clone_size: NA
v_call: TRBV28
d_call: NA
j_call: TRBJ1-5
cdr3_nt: TGTGCCAGCAGTTTAAGCAGGTCCCGAAGACAAAGCAATCAGCCCCAGCATTTT
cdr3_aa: CASSLSRSRRQSNQPQHF

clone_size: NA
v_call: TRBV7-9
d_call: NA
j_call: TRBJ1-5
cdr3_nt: TGTGCCAGCAGCTTAGGCCAGGGAAATAGTCCCCAGCATTTT
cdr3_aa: CASSLGQGNSPQHF

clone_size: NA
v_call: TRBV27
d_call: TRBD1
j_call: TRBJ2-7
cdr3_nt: TGTGCCAGCAGTTTAAACCCGGGTGGGACAGGGGATTACGAGCAGTACTTC
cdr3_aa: CASSLNPGGTGDYEQYF

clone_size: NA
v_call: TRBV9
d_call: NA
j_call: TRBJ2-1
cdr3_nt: TGTGCCAGCAGCACACCGACCGGGACAAGATCCTACAATGAGCAGTTCTTC
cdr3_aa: CASSTPTGTRSYNEQFF

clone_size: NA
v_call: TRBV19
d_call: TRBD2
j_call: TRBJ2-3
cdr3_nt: TGTGCCAGTAGTGACCTCGCGGGAGCGGTGTCAGATACGCAGTATTTT
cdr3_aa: CASSDLAGAVSDTQYF

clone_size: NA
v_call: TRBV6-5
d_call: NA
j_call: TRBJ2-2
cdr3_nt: TGTGCCAGCAGTTATTATGGGCAGGCCGGGGAGCTGTTTTTT
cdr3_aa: CASSYYGQAGELFF

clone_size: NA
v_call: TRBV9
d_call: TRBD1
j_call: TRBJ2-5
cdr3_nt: TGTGCCAGCAGCCACAGGACAGGGACCAAAGAGACCCAGTACTTC
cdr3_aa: CASSHRTGTKETQYF

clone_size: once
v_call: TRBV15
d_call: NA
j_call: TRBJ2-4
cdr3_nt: TGTGCCACCAGCAACTTAGGGAGTACTCGGGTCATTCAGTACTTC
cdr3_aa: CATSNLGSTRVIQYF

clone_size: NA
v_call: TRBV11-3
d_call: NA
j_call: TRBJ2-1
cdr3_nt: TGTGCCAGCAGTCTCTCGGGGACCTACAATGAGCAGTTCTTC
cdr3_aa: CASSLSGTYNEQFF

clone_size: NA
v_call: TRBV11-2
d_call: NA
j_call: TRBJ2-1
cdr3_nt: TGTGCCAGCAGATACCTCGGGACCCGGGGAATCAATGAGCAGTTCTTC
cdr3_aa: CASRYLGTRGINEQFF

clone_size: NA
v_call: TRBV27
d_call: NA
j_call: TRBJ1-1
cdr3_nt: TGTGCCAGCAGGAGAGAACAGGGAGTGGGCGTCATTGAAGCTTTCTTT
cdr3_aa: CASRREQGVGVIEAFF

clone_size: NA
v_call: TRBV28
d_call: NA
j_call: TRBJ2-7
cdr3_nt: TGTGCCAGCCGCTGGGCAGCGTACTCCTACGAGCAGTACTTC
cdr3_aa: CASRWAAYSYEQYF

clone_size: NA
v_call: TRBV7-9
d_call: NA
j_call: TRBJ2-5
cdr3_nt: TGTGCCAGCAGCCAGGGGCCAGCTGCTCCGGGGACCCAGTACTTC
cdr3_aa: CASSQGPAAPGTQYF

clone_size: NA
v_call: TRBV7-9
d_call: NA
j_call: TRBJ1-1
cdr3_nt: TGTGCCAGCAGCGGCACTTCCACAGGAAACACTGAAGCTTTCTTT
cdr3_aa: CASSGTSTGNTEAFF

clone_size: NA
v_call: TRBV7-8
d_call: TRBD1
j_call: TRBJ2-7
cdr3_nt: TGTGCCAGCAGCCCGAGGGATACGGGACAGGCTTTCTACGAGCAGTACTTC
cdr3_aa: CASSPRDTGQAFYEQYF

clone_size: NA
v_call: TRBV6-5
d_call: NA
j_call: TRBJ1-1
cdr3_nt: TGTGCCAGCTCGGGAGGTGGGGTTAACACTGAAGCTTTCTTT
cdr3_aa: CASSGGGVNTEAFF

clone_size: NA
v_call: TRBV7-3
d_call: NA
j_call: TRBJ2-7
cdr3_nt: TGTGCCAGCAGCTTAGACCCCTCAAGCTCCTACGAGCAGTACTTC
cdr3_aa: CASSLDPSSSYEQYF

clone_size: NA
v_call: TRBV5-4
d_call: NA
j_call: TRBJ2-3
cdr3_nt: TGTGCCAGCAGCTTGTATCTCACAGATACGCAGTATTTT
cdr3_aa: CASSLYLTDTQYF

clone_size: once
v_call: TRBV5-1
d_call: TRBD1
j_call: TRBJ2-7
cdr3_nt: TGCGCCAGCAGCGGGGGGACAGGGATTGACTACGAGCAGTACTTC
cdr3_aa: CASSGGTGIDYEQYF

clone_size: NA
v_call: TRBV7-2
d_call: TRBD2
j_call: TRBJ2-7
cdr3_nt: TGTGCCAGCAGCTGGTCGCTAGCGGGAGACGAGCAGTACTTC
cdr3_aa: CASSWSLAGDEQYF

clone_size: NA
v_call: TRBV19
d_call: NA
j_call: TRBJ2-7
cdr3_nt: TGTGCCACCTCTTCCTACGAGCAGTACTTC
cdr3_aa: CATSSYEQYF

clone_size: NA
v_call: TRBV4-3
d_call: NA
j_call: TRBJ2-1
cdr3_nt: TGCGCCAGCAGCCAAGATAGGGGAAGCTCCTACAATGAGCAGTTCTTC
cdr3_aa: CASSQDRGSSYNEQFF